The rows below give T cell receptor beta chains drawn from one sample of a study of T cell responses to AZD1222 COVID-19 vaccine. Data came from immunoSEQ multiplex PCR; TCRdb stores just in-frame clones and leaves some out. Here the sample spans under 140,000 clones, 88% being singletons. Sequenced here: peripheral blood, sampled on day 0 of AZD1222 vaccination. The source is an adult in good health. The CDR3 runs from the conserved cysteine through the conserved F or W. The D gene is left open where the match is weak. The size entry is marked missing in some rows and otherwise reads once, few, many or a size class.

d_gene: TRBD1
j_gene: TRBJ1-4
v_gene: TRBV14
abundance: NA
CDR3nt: TGTGCCAGCAGCATAATCGGACAGGGGCTAACTAATGAAAAACTGTTTTTT
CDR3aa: CASSIIGQGLTNEKLFF

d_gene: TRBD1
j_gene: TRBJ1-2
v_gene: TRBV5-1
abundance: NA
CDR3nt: TGCGCCAGCAGCTTGGGGACAGGCTATGGCTACACCTTC
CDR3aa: CASSLGTGYGYTF

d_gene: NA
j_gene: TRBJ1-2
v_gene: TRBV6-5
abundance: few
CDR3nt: TGTGCCAGCACCCCGGGGGGCCGCTATGGCTACACCTTC
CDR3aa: CASTPGGRYGYTF

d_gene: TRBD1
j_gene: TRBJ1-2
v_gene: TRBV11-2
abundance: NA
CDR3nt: TGTGCCAGCAGCTTAGATCCGACAGGGAAATACTATGGCTACACCTTC
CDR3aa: CASSLDPTGKYYGYTF

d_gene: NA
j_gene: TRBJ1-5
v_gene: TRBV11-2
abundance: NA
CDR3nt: TGTGCCAGCAGCTTCTCGGGCACGAATAATCAGCCCCAGCATTTT
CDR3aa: CASSFSGTNNQPQHF

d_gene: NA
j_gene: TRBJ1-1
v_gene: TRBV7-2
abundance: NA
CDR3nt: TGTGCCAGCAGCCTAGGGACGGCCGCAGCTAACACTGAAGCTTTCTTT
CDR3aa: CASSLGTAAANTEAFF

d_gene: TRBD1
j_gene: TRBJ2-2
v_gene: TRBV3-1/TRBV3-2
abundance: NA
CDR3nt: TGTGCCAGCAGCTACTGGGACAGGGGGCCAGCCGGGGAGCTGTTTTTT
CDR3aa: CASSYWDRGPAGELFF

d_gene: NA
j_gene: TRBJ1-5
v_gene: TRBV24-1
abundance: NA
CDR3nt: TGTGCCACCAGTGATTTGCGAGAAAGCAATCAGCCCCAGCATTTT
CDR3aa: CATSDLRESNQPQHF

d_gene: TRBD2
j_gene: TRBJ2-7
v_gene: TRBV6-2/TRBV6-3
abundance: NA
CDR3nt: TGTGCCAGCAGTTCTCTAGTCCCGGGACTAGCGGGAGGGCCTATCTTC
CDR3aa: CASSSLVPGLAGGPIF

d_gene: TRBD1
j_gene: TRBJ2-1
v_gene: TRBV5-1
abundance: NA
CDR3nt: TGCGCCAGCAGCTCGTGGACAGGGGGCCTGTATGAGCAGTTCTTC
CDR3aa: CASSSWTGGLYEQFF

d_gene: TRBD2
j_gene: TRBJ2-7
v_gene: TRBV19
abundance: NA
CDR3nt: TGTGCCAGTAGTATACCGGCGGGGGGCATCCACGAGCAGTACTTC
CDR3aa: CASSIPAGGIHEQYF

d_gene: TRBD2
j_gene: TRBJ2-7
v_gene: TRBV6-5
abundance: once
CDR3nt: TGTGCCAGCAGTTACTCAACTAGCGGGAGCTCCTACGAGCAGTACTTC
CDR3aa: CASSYSTSGSSYEQYF

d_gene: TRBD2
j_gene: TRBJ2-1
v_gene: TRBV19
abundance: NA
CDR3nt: TGTGCCAGTAGTATAACTAGCGGGAGCCCCTACAATGAGCAGTTCTTC
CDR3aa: CASSITSGSPYNEQFF

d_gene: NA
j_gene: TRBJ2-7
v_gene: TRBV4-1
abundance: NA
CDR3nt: TGCGCCAGCAGCCAAGAGCGAGGGCAGGTGATCTTAGAGCAGTACTTC
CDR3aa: CASSQERGQVILEQYF

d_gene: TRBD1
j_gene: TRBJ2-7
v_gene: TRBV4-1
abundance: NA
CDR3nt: TGCGCCAGCAGCCAAGGGGCAGGGGGAACCTACGAGCAGTACTTC
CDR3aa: CASSQGAGGTYEQYF